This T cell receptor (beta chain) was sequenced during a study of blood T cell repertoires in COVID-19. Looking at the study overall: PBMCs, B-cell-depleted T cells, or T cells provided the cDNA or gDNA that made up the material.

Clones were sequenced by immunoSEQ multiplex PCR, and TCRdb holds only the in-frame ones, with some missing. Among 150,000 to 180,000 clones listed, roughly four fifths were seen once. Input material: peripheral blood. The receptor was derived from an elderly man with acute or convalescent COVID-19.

The CDR3 here is CASSPRGPYNSPLHF. The CDR3 DNA is TGTGCCAGCAGCCCCAGGGGTCCCTATAATTCACCCCTCCACTTT. This sequence joins TRBV7-2 and TRBJ1-6; weak D call: TRBD1 (6 bases). The CDR3 runs to 15 residues. The germline V gene has CDR1 SGHTA and CDR2 FQGNSA. V lost 5 bases and J lost 2, with 10 bases in between.